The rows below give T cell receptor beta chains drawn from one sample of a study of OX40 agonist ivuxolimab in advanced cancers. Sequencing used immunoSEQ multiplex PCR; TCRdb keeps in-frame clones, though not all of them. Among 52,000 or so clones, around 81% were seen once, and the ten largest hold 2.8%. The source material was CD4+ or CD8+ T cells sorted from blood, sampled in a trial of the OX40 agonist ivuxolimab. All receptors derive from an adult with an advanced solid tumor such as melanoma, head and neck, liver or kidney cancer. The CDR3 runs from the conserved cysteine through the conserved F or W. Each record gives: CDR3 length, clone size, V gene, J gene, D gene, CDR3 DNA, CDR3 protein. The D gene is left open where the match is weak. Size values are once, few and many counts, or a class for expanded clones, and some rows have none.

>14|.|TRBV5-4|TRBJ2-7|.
TGTGCCAGCAGCCCGCCGGGATCCCCGAGGGAGCAGTACTTC
CASSPPGSPREQYF
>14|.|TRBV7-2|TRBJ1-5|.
TGTGCCAGCAGCTTAGCGATTGGGGGTCAGCCCCAGCATTTT
CASSLAIGGQPQHF
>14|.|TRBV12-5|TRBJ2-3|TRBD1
TGTGCTAGTGGTCCGGGACAGGCCACAGATACGCAGTATTTT
CASGPGQATDTQYF
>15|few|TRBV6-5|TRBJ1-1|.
TGTGCCAGCATTACAGGACCTCAGGGGAACACTGAAGCTTTCTTT
CASITGPQGNTEAFF
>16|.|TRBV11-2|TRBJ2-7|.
TGTGCCAGCAGCTTAGTGAGGGTCAGTTCCTCCTACGAGCAGTACTTC
CASSLVRVSSSYEQYF
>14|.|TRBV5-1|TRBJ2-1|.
TGCGCCAGCAGCATGGACAGTTCCTACAATGAGCAGTTCTTC
CASSMDSSYNEQFF
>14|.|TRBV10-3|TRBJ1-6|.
TGTGCCATCAGTGATCACAGGCCCAATTCACCCCTCCACTTT
CAISDHRPNSPLHF
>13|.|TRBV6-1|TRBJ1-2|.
TGTGCCAGCAGTGAAGCGTGGGGGTTGGGCTACACCTTC
CASSEAWGLGYTF
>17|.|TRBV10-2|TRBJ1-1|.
TGCGCCAGCAGTGTCCCCCCCAAAGGATTTAGGAACACTGAAGCTTTCTTT
CASSVPPKGFRNTEAFF
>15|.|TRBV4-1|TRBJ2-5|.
TGCGCCAGCAGCCAAGGCAGGCTTCTAGGTGGGGCCCAGTACTTC
CASSQGRLLGGAQYF
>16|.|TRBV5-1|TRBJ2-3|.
TGCGCCAGCAGCTTGGCGGGACCTATCGATGCCGATACGCAGTATTTT
CASSLAGPIDADTQYF
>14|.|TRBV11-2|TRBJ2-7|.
TGTGCCAGCAGCCGGCACGACGGGACCTACGAGCAGTACTTC
CASSRHDGTYEQYF
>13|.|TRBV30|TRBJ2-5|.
TGTGCCAGTCGACGGGTCCCTGAAGAGACCCAGTACTTC
CASRRVPEETQYF
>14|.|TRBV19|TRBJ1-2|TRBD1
TGTGCCAGTAGTACCCCACAGGGGTTATATGGCTACACCTTC
CASSTPQGLYGYTF
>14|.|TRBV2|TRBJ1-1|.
TGTGCCAGCAGCCCCGGGCAGGTTCGCGGTGAAGCTTTCTTT
CASSPGQVRGEAFF
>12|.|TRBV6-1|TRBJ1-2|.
TGTGCCAGCAGTGAAGCGCACTCTAGCTACACCTTC
CASSEAHSSYTF
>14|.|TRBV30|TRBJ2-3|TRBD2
TGTGCCTGCCGCGGGGCGAGCGGGGGAGATACGCAGTATTTT
CACRGASGGDTQYF
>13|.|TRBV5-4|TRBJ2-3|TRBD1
TGTGCCAGTTACCGGGACAGCTCAGATACGCAGTATTTT
CASYRDSSDTQYF
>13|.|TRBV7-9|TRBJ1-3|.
TGTGCCAGCAGCTTAGGGGACAGAAACACCATATATTTT
CASSLGDRNTIYF
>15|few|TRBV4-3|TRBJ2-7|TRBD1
TGCGCCAGCAGCCACTTACAGGGGGGCACCTACGAGCAGTACTTC
CASSHLQGGTYEQYF
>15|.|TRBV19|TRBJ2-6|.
TGTGCCAGTAGTATAGCAGGGAGTGGGGCCAACGTCCTGACTTTC
CASSIAGSGANVLTF